A single sample gave rise to the 16 T cell receptor beta chains below, sequenced in a study of control samples from healthy donors and cancer patients (dated by TCRdb to about 2020). Libraries were built with the immunoSEQ multiplex PCR assay. The source is immuneACCESS, and TCRdb retained only in-frame sequences with V and J called. Part of the clones is not carried over; for the studies checked, unresolved V genes explain less than half of this, and the remainder is unexplained. In this sample the table shows about 110,000 clones, approximately 84% of which occur a single time. The ten largest clones capture approximately 6.7% of the sample. The source material was blood. These receptors were taken from a man aged 18 to 30 in good health.

Points on this clone: Additional DNA sequences in this sample encode the identical CDR3. V gene TRBV3-1 (or the pseudogene TRBV3-2) combines with J gene TRBJ2-3; 9 bases are a match to TRBD2. The junction had 2 bases not matched to a gene; V was cut back by 4 bases and J by 0 bases. The CDR3 loop spans 15 amino acids. Germline CDR1 is LGHDT and CDR2 is YNNKEL (reference sequence). Here the CDR3 DNA reads TGTGCCAGCAGCCCGACTAGCGGTAGCACAGATACGCAGTATTTT. Translation: CASSPTSGSTDTQYF.

The V call is TRBV7-6, the J call TRBJ2-3; a possible D gene is TRBD1 (6 bases). V was shortened by 2 bases and J by 0 bases, with 12 bases between the two germline ends. The CDR3 length is 16 residues. The germline V gene encodes CDR1 SGHVS and CDR2 FNYEAQ. In nucleotides, the CDR3 is TGTGCCAGCAGCTTACCGGCAGGGGTGAGCACAGATACGCAGTATTTT. Protein: CASSLPAGVSTDTQYF.

The gene calls are TRBV4-1 and TRBJ1-2; D not resolved. V was cut by 0 bases and J by 2 bases, with 10 bases left in between. This CDR3 region has 15 residues. Germline CDR1 MGHRA, CDR2 YSYEKL. In DNA form, the CDR3 reads TGCGCCAGCAGCCAAGACTGGCCAGGCAACTATGGCTACACCTTC. It codes for CASSQDWPGNYGYTF.

CDR3 sequence (DNA): TGTGCCAGCAGCCCAGTCCCAGGAGTAGGGACCGGGGAGCTGTTTTTT. It yields the protein CASSPVPGVGTGELFF. The chain links TRBV7-2 to TRBJ2-2, with unresolved D. The germline CDR1 and CDR2 sequences are SGHTA and FQGNSA. The CDR3 is made up of 16 amino acids. The V end was cut by 5 bases, the J end by 5 bases, with 18 bases between.

This chain connects TRBV12-3 or TRBV12-4 to TRBJ1-2; the D is unclear. The CDR3 length is 13 residues. Trimming removed 2 bases at V and 4 bases at J, with 8 bases between. The CDR3 here is CASSLNPLYGYTF. CDR3 DNA sequence: TGTGCCAGCAGTTTAAACCCACTCTATGGCTACACCTTC.

The chain links TRBV7-9 to TRBJ1-1; D gene unclear. Germline V gene data show CDR1 as SEHNR and CDR2 as FQNEAQ (reference sequence). The length of the CDR3 is 14 residues. The V end was cut by 3 bases, the J end by 2 bases, with 10 bases between. CDR3: CASSLTGPNTEAFF. DNA of the CDR3: TGTGCCAGCAGCTTGACTGGACCTAACACTGAAGCTTTCTTT. The complete variable domain, with remaining parts taken from reference TRBV7-9 and TRBJ1-1, reads DTGVSQNPRHKITKRGQNVTFRCDPISEHNRLYWYRQTLGQGPEFLTYFQNEAQLEKSRLLSDRFSAERPKGSFSTLEIQRTEQGDSAMYLCASSLTGPNTEAFFGQGTRLTVV.

The rearrangement links TRBV18 to TRBJ2-5; 9 nucleotides line up with TRBD2. With 3 bases clipped from V and 5 bases from J, the junction kept 4 bases outside the gene matches. The CDR3 covers 14 residues. Germline V gives CDR1 KGHSH, CDR2 LQKENI. DNA of the CDR3: TGTGCCAGCTCACCGAGCGGGGGGTCGGAGACCCAGTACTTC. Translating it yields CASSPSGGSETQYF.

This chain joins TRBV6-6 and TRBJ2-3; 9 bases fit TRBD1. The V segment lost 2 bases and the J segment 3 bases; nucleotides outside the gene matches: 3. This CDR3 has 15 residues. Germline assignment: CDR1 MNHNY and CDR2 SVGAGI (reference sequence). CDR3: CASSYPGQGTDTQYF. DNA of the CDR3: TGTGCCAGCAGTTACCCCGGACAGGGGACAGATACGCAGTATTTT.

The chain uses TRBV5-1 and TRBJ2-1; D ambiguous. V lost 4 bases and J 10 bases, leaving 15 bases between the germline ends. The germline V gene has CDR1 SGHRS and CDR2 YFSETQ. There are 13 residues in the CDR3. The CDR3 DNA reads TGCGCCAGCAGCACCTCACCTGGTGAAGAGCAGTTCTTC. This gives the protein CASSTSPGEEQFF.

The DNA for the CDR3 is TGTGCCAGCAGTTCGCCGGGGGCCCTTCAAGAGACCCAGTACTTC. Its translation: CASSSPGALQETQYF. The V gene is TRBV5-4, the J gene TRBJ2-5, with D possibly being TRBD1 or TRBD2 (6 bases each). The ends were cut back, 5 bases at V and 2 bases at J, with 16 bases in the middle. Germline V gene data show CDR1 as SGHNT and CDR2 as YYREEE (reference sequence). The CDR3 consists of 15 residues.

The gene calls are TRBV5-1 and TRBJ2-4, with a tentative D call TRBD2 (6 bases). Trimming cost V 7 bases and J 8 bases, with 22 bases left between them. Germline values: CDR1 SGHRS, CDR2 YFSETQ. The CDR3 is made up of 15 amino acids. The CDR3 sequence: CASRQRHDGGDIQYF. The DNA for the CDR3 is TGCGCCAGCCGCCAAAGACACGACGGGGGTGACATTCAGTACTTC. The full variable domain, its missing parts supplied by reference TRBV5-1 and TRBJ2-4, is KAGVTQTPRYLIKTRGQQVTLSCSPISGHRSVSWYQQTPGQGLQFLFEYFSETQRNKGNFPGRFSGRQFSNSRSEMNVSTLELGDSALYLCASRQRHDGGDIQYFGAGTRLSVL.

The chain carries TRBV9 and TRBJ1-2; TRBD1 might be the D (5 bases). The CDR3 extends over 15 amino acids. V was pared by 3 bases and J by 5 bases, with 17 bases between. Looked up from germline, CDR1 is SGDLS and CDR2 is YYNGEE. The CDR3 bases are TGTGCCAGCAGCGGGTCAATCGGGGGAGGATATGGCTACACCTTC. It yields the protein CASSGSIGGGYGYTF.

V is TRBV28 and J is TRBJ1-1; D gene uncertain. Trimming cost V 5 bases and J 2 bases, with 3 bases left between them. The CDR3 contains 11 residues. Germline-derived CDR1 and CDR2 are MDHEN and SYDVKM. The CDR3 DNA follows: TGTGCCAGCAGTACCAACACTGAAGCTTTCTTT. Encoded protein: CASSTNTEAFF. Combining the CDR3 with reference TRBV28 and TRBJ1-1 gives the whole variable domain DVKVTQSSRYLVKRTGEKVFLECVQDMDHENMFWYRQDPGLGLRLIYFSYDVKMKEKGDIPEGYSVSREKKERFSLILESASTNQTSMYLCASSTNTEAFFGQGTRLTVV.

This clone has more than one count but fewer than ten. The CDR3 loop reads CASSGAGGGHGYTF. Written as DNA, the CDR3 is TGTGCCAGTAGTGGCGCAGGAGGGGGCCATGGCTACACCTTC. The gene calls are TRBV19 and TRBJ1-2, with 7 bases matching TRBD1. This CDR3 is built from 14 residues. V was clipped by 5 bases and J by 6 bases; unmatched bases: 9. CDR1 and CDR2 (germline): LNHDA, SQIVND (reference sequence).

The rearrangement links TRBV30 to TRBJ1-4, with TRBD1 as a possible D gene (6 bases). The CDR3 length is 15 residues. Trimming removed 2 bases from V and 7 bases from J, with 17 bases in between. Germline assignment: CDR1 GTSNPN and CDR2 SVGIG (reference sequence). CDR3 sequence reads: CAWSSPGAGGEKLFF. The CDR3 region has the DNA TGTGCCTGGAGTTCCCCGGGGGCGGGCGGTGAAAAACTGTTTTTT. The full variable domain, rest sourced from reference TRBV30 and TRBJ1-4, is SQTIHQWPATLVQPVGSPLSLECTVEGTSNPNLYWYRQAAGRGLQLLFYSVGIGQISSEVPQNLSASRPQDRQFILSSKKLLLSDSGFYLCAWSSPGAGGEKLFFGSGTQLSVL.

This chain connects TRBV7-2 to TRBJ1-5; D is undetermined. CDR3 size: 12 residues. From germline, CDR1 is SGHTA and CDR2 FQGNSA. The V gene lost 1 base and the J gene lost 3 bases, with 1 base spanning the gap. The DNA for the CDR3 is TGTGCCAGCAGCTTAGACAATCAGCCCCAGCATTTT. Encoded protein: CASSLDNQPQHF.